Here is one TCR beta chain with its context. This specimen belongs to a study of blood T cells in healthy people across ages. The CDR3 has 10 residues. Germline V lookup: CDR1 MNHEY, CDR2 SVGEGT. Between the trimmed V and J ends, which lost 8 bases and 14 bases, there was a span of 13 bases. Primed by a sample-barcoded 5' primer and a J-beta primer mix, a second PCR proceeded for about 7 to 11 cycles. From the 5' RACE reads, TCRdb called clonotypes with MiXCR, one entry per CDR3 protein. Among 600,000 to 900,000 distinct CDR3 sequences, 20% to 30% were seen once, and the ten largest hold around 2.9%. These data were likewise used in another study, on T cells of mothers and their children. From that report: A few healthy Caucasian mothers and their six children donated.

This chain joins TRBV6-2 or TRBV6-3 and TRBJ2-4; D may be TRBD1 (6 bases). Sequenced material: blood. The TCR originated in a boy younger than 18 in good health. This chain's CDR3 is CASGPDSEYF. Written as DNA, the CDR3 is TGTGCCAGCGGACCGGACAGTGAGTACTTC.